Sequencing of this T cell receptor (beta chain) was carried out in a study of blood T cell repertoires in COVID-19. Overall study context: Both acute and convalescent COVID-19 samples were obtained from the United States, Italy and Spain. T cells, B-cell-depleted T cells, or PBMCs supplied cDNA or gDNA.

Original processing notes: Amplification of reference gene primers provided the estimated nucleated cell counts. Clones were read by immunoSEQ multiplex PCR, and TCRdb kept only the in-frame ones, dropping some. Clone size and the V and J calls come from that table; the DNA yielded D and trimming. The repertoire has about 120,000 clones, about 90% of them found once; the top ten carry 4.6%. The V segment lost 0 bases and the J segment 0 bases; nucleotides outside the gene matches: 3. The length of the CDR3 is 17 residues. The V gene's germline CDR1 is SGDLS and CDR2 YYNGEE. The chain has TRBV9 and TRBJ2-2, with TRBD2 matching over 9 bases. Material for sequencing was peripheral blood. The receptor was derived from a woman aged 45-60 years with acute or convalescent COVID-19. CDR3 amino acids: CASSVGTSVPNTGELFF. In nucleotides, the CDR3 is TGTGCCAGCAGCGTAGGGACTAGCGTGCCGAACACCGGGGAGCTGTTTTTT.